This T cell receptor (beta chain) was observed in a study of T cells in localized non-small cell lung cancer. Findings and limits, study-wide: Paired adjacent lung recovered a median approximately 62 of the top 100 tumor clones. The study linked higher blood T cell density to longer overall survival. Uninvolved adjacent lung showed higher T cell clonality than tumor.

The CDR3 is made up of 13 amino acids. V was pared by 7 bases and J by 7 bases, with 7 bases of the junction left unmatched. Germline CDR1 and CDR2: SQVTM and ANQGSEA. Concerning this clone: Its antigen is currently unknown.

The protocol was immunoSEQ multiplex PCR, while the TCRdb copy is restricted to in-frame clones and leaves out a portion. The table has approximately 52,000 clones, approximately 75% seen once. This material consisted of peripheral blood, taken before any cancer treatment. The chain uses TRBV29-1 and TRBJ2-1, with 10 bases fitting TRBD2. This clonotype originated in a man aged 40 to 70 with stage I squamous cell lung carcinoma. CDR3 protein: CSATLLAGNEQFF. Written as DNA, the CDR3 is TGCAGCGCAACGTTACTAGCGGGGAATGAGCAGTTCTTC.